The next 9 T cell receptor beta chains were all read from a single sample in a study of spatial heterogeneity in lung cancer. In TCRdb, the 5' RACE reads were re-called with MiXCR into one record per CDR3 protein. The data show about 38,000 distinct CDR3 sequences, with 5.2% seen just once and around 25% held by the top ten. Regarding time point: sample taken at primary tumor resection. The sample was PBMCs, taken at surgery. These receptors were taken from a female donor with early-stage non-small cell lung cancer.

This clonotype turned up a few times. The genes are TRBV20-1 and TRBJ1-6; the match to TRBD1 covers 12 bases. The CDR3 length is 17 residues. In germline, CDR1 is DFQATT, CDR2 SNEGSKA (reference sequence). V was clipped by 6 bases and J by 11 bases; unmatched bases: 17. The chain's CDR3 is CSAEGQGALSTEPPLHF. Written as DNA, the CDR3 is TGCAGTGCGGAGGGACAGGGGGCGCTTTCCACGGAGCCACCCCTCCACTTT.

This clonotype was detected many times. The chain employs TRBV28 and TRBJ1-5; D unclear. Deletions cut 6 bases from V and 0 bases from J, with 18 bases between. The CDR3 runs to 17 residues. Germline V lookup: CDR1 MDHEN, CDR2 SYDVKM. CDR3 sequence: CASSATGRVHSNQPQHF. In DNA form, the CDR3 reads TGTGCCAGCAGCGCTACGGGGAGGGTCCATAGCAATCAGCCCCAGCATTTT. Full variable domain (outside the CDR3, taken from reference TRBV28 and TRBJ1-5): DVKVTQSSRYLVKRTGEKVFLECVQDMDHENMFWYRQDPGLGLRLIYFSYDVKMKEKGDIPEGYSVSREKKERFSLILESASTNQTSMYLCASSATGRVHSNQPQHFGDGTRLSIL.

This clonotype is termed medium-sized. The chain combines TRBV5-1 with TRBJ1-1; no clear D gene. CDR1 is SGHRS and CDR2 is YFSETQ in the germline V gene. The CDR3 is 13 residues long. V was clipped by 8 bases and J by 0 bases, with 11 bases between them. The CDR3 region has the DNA TGCGCCAGATTAGACTCCTTGAACACTGAAGCTTTCTTT. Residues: CARLDSLNTEAFF.

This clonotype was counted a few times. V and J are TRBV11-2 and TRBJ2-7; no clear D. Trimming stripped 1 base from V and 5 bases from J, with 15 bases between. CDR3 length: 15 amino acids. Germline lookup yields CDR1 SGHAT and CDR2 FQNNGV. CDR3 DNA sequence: TGTGCCAGCAGCTTAGTACGCCTAGTAGGGAACGAGCAGTACTTC. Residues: CASSLVRLVGNEQYF.

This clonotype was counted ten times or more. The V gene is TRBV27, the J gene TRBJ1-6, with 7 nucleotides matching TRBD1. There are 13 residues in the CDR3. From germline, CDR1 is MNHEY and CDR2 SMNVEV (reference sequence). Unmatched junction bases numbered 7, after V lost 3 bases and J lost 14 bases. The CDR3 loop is CASSFSPRGALHF. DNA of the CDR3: TGTGCCAGCAGTTTCTCCCCCAGGGGGGCCCTCCACTTT.

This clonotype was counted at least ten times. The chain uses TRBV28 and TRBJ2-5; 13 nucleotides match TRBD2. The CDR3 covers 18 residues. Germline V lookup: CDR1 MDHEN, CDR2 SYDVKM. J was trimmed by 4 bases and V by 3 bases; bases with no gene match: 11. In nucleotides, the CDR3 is TGTGCCAGCAGTTTGGGACTAGCGGGGAGCCCTGGGTTAGAGACCCAGTACTTC. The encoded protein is CASSLGLAGSPGLETQYF.

The CDR3 coding sequence is TGTGCCAGCAGCCTAGGGCACTCTTTTGACGAGCAGTACTTC. This codes for CASSLGHSFDEQYF. The chain is built from TRBV5-5 and TRBJ2-7; the D is unclear. The germline V gene has CDR1 SGHKS and CDR2 YYEKEE (reference sequence). The CDR3 has 14 amino acids. The V end was cut by 4 bases, the J end by 5 bases, with 16 bases between.

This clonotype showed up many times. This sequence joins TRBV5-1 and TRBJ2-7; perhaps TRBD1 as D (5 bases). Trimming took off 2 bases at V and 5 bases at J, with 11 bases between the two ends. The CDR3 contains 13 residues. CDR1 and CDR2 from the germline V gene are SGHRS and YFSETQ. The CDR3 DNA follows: TGCGCCAGCAGCTTTTTCTTGACAGACGAGCAGTACTTC. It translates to CASSFFLTDEQYF.

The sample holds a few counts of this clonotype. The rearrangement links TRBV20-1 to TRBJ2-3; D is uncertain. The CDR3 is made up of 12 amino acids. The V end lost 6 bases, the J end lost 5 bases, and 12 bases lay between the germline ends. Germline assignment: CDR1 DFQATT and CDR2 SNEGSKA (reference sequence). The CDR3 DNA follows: TGCAGTGCGCAGTTAGCAAGAGATACGCAGTATTTT. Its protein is CSAQLARDTQYF.